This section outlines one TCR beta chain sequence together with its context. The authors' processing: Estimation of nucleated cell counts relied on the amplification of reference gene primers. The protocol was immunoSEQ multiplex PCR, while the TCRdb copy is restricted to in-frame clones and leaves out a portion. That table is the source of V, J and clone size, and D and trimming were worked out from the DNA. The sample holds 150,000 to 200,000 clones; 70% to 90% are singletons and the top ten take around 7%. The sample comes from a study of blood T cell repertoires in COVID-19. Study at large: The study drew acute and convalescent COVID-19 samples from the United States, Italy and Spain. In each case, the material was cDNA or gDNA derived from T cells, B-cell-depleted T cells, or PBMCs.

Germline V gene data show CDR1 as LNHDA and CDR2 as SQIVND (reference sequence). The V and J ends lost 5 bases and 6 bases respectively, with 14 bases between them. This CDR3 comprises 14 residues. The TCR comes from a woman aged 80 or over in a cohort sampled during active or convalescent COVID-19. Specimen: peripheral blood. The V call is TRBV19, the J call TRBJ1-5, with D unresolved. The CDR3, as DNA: TGTGCCAGTAGTCCAAGTGCTAGTCGTCAGCCCCAGCATTTT. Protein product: CASSPSASRQPQHF.